The 7 T cell receptor beta chains below come from one sample, sequenced in a study of T cell responses to AZD1222 COVID-19 vaccine. TCRdb's table, derived via immunoSEQ multiplex PCR, lists solely in-frame clones and lacks some. The table has nearly 95,000 clones, 90% seen once. Specimen: peripheral blood, collected on day 0 of AZD1222 vaccination. The receptors come from an adult in good health.

The rearrangement links TRBV5-8 to TRBJ1-1; D unclear. Per the germline V gene, CDR1 is SGHTS and CDR2 is YDEGEE. The CDR3 totals 15 residues. V lost 5 bases to trimming and J lost 0 bases, with 14 bases between them. The CDR3 protein is CASRRSGRLNTEAFF. The CDR3 DNA reads TGTGCCAGCAGGCGGTCGGGCCGGTTGAACACTGAAGCTTTCTTT.

The chain has TRBV18 and TRBJ2-1; 7 nucleotides match TRBD1. The CDR3 length is 17 residues. Unmatched junction bases numbered 14, after V lost 3 bases and J lost 6 bases. Looked up from germline, CDR1 is KGHSH and CDR2 is LQKENI. The CDR3: CASSPDGLGQLVNEQFF. The CDR3 DNA reads TGTGCCAGCTCACCTGACGGATTGGGACAGTTAGTCAATGAGCAGTTCTTC.

V usage is TRBV6-5 and J usage is TRBJ1-5; 7 bases map to TRBD1. The ends lost 5 bases at V and 6 bases at J; junction bases unmatched: 10. The V gene's germline CDR1 is MNHEY and CDR2 SVGAGI. The CDR3 covers 15 residues. CDR3 sequence reads: CASSTRGGASQPQHF. The CDR3 DNA is TGTGCCAGCAGTACCCGAGGGGGCGCGAGTCAGCCCCAGCATTTT.

The rearrangement joins TRBV5-1 to TRBJ2-7; D gene uncertain. Per the germline V gene, CDR1 is SGHRS and CDR2 is YFSETQ. The CDR3 spans 14 residues. Trimming pared 4 bases from V and 3 bases from J, leaving 14 bases between. The CDR3 nucleotides read TGCGCCAGCAGCCCCGGGTCCGAATTCTACGAGCAGTACTTC. Its translation: CASSPGSEFYEQYF.

The chain carries TRBV5-1 and TRBJ2-1, with TRBD1 as a possible D gene (6 bases). Germline values: CDR1 SGHRS, CDR2 YFSETQ. The CDR3 extends over 12 amino acids. Trimming stripped 7 bases from V and 7 bases from J, with 12 bases between. The CDR3 nucleotides are TGCGCCAGCGGGTGGGGGCATAATGAGCAGTTCTTC. It encodes CASGWGHNEQFF.

The chain recombines TRBV4-1 with TRBJ2-3; 7 nucleotides align to TRBD2. The junction had 4 bases not matched to a gene; V was cut back by 8 bases and J by 11 bases. Germline CDR1 is MGHRA and CDR2 is YSYEKL. There are 10 residues in the CDR3. DNA of the CDR3: TGCGCCAGCGGCGGGGGTCGGCAGTATTTT. Residues: CASGGGRQYF.

The rearrangement uses TRBV19 and TRBJ1-3; 8 nucleotides align to TRBD1. The V and J ends lost 5 bases and 2 bases, in that order; junction bases with no gene match: 5. The germline V gene encodes CDR1 LNHDA and CDR2 SQIVND (reference sequence). There are 15 residues in the CDR3. CDR3 sequence (DNA): TGTGCCAGTAGTGCGGCACAGGGGGCTGGAAACACCATATATTTT. Protein product: CASSAAQGAGNTIYF.